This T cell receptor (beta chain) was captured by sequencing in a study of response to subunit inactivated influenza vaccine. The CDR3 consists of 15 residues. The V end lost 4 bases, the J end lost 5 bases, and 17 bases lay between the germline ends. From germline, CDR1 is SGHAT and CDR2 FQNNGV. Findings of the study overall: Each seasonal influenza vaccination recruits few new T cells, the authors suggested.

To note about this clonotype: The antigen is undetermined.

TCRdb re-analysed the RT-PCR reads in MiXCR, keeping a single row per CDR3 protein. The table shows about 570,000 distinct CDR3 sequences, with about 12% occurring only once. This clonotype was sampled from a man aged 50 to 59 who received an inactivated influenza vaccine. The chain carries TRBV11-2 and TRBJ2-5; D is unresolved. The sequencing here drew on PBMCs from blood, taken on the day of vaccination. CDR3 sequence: CASSSRLKGNETQYF. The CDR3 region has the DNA TGTGCCAGCAGCTCCCGCCTCAAGGGAAATGAGACCCAGTACTTC.